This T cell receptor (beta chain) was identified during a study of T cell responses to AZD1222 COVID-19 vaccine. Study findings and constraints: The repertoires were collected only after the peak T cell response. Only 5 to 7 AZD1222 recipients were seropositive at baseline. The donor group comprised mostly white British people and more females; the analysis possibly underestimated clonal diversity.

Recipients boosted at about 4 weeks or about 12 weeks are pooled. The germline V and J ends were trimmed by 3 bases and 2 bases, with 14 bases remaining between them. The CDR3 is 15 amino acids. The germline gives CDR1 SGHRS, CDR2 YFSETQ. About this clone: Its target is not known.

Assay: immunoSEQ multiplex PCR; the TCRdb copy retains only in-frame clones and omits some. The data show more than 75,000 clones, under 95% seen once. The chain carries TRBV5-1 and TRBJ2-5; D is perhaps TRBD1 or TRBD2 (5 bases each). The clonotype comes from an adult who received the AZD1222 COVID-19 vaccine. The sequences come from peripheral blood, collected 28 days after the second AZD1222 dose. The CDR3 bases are TGCGCCAGCAGCTCGTCCGGGACGCGACAAGAGACCCAGTACTTC. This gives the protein CASSSSGTRQETQYF.